Included here is one TCR beta chain sequence, with context. Using immunoSEQ multiplex PCR, the repertoire was profiled, and TCRdb retains in-frame clones only, with some absent. The sample has some 170,000 clones; about four fifths are singletons. This record belongs to a study of blood T cell repertoires in COVID-19. The TCR sequence derives from a man aged 55 to 70 with active or convalescent COVID-19. Sequenced: peripheral blood.

The CDR3 DNA reads as TGTGCCACCAGTGGGCAGGTGGGTGATCAGCCCCAGCATTTT. This translates into CATSGQVGDQPQHF. The rearrangement links TRBV24-1 to TRBJ1-5; D unresolved. Germline-derived CDR1 and CDR2 are KGHDR and SFDVKD. Trimming left V 5 bases short and J 5 bases short, with 12 bases between. This CDR3 spans 14 amino acids.